The clone carrying this T cell receptor (beta chain) appeared a few times. TCRdb re-derived calls from the 5' RACE reads in MiXCR, one entry per CDR3 protein. The sample shows about 730,000 distinct CDR3 sequences, 20% to 25% of them seen only once. The V end lost 5 bases, the J end lost 1 base, and 13 bases lay between the germline ends. The CDR3 contains 15 residues. The germline V gene encodes CDR1 SGHTA and CDR2 FQGNSA. The data were taken from a study of identical twins. This sample also appeared in a second study, on T cells expressing NK-cell markers. That source adds: The CD3+CD56-NKG2C+ fraction was also led by these clonotypes in a handful of donors. Specificity for HCMV among expanded NKG2C+ T cell clones was not established.

The rearrangement uses TRBV7-2 and TRBJ2-3; D assignment may be TRBD1 or TRBD2 (5 bases each). Sample: PBMCs. The TCR was taken from a young woman in good health. The DNA of the CDR3 is TGTGCCAGCAGCGGCCGGGACCGACGCACAGATACGCAGTATTTT. Translating it yields CASSGRDRRTDTQYF.